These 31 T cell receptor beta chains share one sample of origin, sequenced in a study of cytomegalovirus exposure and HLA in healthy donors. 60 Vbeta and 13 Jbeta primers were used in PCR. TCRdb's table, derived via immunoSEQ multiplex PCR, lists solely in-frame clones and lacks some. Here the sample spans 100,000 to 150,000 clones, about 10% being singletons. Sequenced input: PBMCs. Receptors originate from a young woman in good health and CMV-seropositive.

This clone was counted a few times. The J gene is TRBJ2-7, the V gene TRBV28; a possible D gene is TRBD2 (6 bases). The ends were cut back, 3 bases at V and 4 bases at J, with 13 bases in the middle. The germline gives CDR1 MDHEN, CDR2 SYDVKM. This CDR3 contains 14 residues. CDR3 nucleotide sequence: TGTGCCAGCAGTTTGGGGACTCCAGTGTACGAGCAGTACTTC. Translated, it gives CASSLGTPVYEQYF.

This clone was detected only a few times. The CDR3 coding sequence is TGTGCCAGCAGTTTACTAGCGGGAGGGTTGAAGTTCTTC. It encodes CASSLLAGGLKFF. The genes are TRBV9 and TRBJ2-1; TRBD2 agrees at 13 bases. Germline values: CDR1 SGDLS, CDR2 YYNGEE. The junction had 7 bases not matched to a gene; V was cut back by 5 bases and J by 14 bases. This CDR3 is built from 13 residues.

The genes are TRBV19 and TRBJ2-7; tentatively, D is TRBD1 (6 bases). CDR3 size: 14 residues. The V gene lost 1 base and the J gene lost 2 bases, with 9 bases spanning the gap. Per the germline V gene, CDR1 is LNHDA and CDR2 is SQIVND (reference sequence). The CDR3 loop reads CASSIGTGPYEQYF. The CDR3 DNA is TGTGCCAGTAGTATAGGAACAGGGCCCTACGAGCAGTACTTC.

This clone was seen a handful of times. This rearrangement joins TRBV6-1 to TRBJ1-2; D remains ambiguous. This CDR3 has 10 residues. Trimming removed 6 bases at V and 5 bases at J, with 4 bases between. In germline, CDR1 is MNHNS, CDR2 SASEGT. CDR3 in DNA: TGTGCCAGCAGCCAGTATGGCTACACCTTC. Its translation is CASSQYGYTF.

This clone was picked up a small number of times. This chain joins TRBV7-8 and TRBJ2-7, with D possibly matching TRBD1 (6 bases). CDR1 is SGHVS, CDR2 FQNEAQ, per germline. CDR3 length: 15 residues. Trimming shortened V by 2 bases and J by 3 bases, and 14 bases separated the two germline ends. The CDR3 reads CASSLRGGMIYEQYF. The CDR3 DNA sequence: TGTGCCAGCAGCTTACGTGGGGGCATGATCTACGAGCAGTACTTC.

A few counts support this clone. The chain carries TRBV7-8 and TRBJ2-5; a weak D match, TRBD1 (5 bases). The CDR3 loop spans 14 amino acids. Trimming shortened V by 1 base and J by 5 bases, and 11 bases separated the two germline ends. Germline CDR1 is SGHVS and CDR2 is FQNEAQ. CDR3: CASSLERGGETQYF. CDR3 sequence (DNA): TGTGCCAGCAGCTTAGAAAGGGGTGGGGAGACCCAGTACTTC.

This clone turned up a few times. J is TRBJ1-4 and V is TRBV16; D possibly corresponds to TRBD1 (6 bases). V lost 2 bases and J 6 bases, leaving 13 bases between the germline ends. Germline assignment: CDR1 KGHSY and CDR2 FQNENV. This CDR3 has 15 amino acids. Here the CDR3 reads CASSQTPNRDEKLFF. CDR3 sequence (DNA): TGTGCCAGCAGCCAAACCCCGAACAGGGATGAAAAACTGTTTTTT.

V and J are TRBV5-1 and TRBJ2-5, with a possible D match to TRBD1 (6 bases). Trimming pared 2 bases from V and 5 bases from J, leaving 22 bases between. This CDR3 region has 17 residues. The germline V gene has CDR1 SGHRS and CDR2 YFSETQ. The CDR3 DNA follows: TGCGCCAGCAGCTTAGTAGACACCGGGACACTGGTGGAGACCCAGTACTTC. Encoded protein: CASSLVDTGTLVETQYF.

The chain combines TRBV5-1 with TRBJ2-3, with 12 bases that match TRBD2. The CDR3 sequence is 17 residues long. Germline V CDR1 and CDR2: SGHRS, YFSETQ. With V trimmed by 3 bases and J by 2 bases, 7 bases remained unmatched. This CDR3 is CASSSPSGRAVTDTQYF. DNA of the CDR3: TGCGCCAGCAGCTCCCCTAGCGGGAGGGCCGTCACAGATACGCAGTATTTT. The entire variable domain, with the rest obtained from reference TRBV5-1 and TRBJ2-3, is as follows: KAGVTQTPRYLIKTRGQQVTLSCSPISGHRSVSWYQQTPGQGLQFLFEYFSETQRNKGNFPGRFSGRQFSNSRSEMNVSTLELGDSALYLCASSSPSGRAVTDTQYFGPGTRLTVL.

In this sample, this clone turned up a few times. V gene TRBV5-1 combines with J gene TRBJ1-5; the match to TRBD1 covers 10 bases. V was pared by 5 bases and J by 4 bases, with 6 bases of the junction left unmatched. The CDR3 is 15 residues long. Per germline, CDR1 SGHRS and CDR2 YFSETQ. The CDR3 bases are TGCGCCAGCAGTTCCGGGACAGGGGAGAATCAGCCCCAGCATTTT. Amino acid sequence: CASSSGTGENQPQHF.

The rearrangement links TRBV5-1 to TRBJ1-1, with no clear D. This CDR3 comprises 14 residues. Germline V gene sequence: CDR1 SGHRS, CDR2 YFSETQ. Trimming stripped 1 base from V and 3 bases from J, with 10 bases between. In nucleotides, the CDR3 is TGCGCCAGCAGCTTGAGCGAAGTGGACACTGAAGCTTTCTTT. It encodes CASSLSEVDTEAFF.

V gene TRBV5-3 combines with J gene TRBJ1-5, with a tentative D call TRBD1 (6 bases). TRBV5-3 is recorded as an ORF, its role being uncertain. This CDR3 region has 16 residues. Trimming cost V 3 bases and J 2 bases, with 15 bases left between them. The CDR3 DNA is TGTGCCAGAAGCTGTGGGGGCGTTGGTGGCAATCAGCCCCAGCATTTT. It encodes CARSCGGVGGNQPQHF.

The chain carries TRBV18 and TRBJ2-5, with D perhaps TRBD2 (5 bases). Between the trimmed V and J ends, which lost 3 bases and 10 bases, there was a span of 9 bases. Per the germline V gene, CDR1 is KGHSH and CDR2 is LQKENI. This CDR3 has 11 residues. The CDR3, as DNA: TGTGCCAGCTCACCGGATCGGGGCCAGTACTTC. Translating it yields CASSPDRGQYF.

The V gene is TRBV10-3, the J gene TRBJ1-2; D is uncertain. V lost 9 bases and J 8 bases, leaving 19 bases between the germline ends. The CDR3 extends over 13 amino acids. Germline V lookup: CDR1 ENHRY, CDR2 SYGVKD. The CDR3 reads CAIRDGGSVGYTF. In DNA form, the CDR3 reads TGTGCCATACGAGACGGAGGGTCGGTAGGCTACACCTTC.

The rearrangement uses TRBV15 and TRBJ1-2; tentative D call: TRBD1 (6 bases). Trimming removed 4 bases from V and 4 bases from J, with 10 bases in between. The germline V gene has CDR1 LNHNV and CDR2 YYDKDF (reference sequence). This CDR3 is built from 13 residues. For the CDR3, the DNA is TGTGCCACCAGCACAGGGGATGCCTATGGCTACACCTTC. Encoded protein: CATSTGDAYGYTF.

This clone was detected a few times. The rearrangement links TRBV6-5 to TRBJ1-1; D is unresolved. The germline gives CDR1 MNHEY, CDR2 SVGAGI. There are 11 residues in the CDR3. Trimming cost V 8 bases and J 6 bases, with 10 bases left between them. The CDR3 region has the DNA TGTGCCAGCCACAACCGGGCTGAAGCTTTCTTT. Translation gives CASHNRAEAFF.

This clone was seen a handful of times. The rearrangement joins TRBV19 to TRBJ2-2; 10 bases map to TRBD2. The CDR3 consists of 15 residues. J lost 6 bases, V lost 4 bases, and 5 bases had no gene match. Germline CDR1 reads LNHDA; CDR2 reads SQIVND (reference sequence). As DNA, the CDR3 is TGTGCCAGTAGTACTTCACTAGCGGGACCCGGGGAGCTGTTTTTT. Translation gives CASSTSLAGPGELFF. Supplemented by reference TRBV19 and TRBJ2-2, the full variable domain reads DGGITQSPKYLFRKEGQNVTLSCEQNLNHDAMYWYRQDPGQGLRLIYYSQIVNDFQKGDIAEGYSVSREKKESFPLTVTSAQKNPTAFYLCASSTSLAGPGELFFGEGSRLTVL.

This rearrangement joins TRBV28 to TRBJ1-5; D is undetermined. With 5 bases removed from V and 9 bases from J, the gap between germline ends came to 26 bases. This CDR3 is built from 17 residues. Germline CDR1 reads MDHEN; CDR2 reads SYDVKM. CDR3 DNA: TGTGCCAGCAGTATCGAGCGTAGTCGAGGCCCCAGCGGGCCCCAGCATTTT. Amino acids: CASSIERSRGPSGPQHF.

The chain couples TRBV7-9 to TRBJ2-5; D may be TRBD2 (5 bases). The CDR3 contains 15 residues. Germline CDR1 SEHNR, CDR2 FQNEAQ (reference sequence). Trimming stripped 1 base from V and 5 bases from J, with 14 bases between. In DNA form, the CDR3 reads TGTGCCAGCAGCTTAGTCCCGAGGGCCGGGGAGACCCAGTACTTC. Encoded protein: CASSLVPRAGETQYF.

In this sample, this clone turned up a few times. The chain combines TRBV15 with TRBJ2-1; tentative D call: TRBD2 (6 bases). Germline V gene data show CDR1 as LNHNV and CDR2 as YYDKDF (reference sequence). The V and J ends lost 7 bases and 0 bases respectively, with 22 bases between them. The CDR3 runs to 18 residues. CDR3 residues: CATTLTLAPQSSYNEQFF. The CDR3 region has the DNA TGTGCCACCACTCTGACACTAGCCCCACAGAGCTCCTACAATGAGCAGTTCTTC.

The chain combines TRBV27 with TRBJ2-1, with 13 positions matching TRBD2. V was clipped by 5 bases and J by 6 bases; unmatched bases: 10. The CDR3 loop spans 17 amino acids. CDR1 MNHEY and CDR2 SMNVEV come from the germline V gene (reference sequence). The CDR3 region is CASSTTGTSGTGNEQFF. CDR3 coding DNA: TGTGCCAGCAGTACCACCGGGACTAGCGGGACGGGCAATGAGCAGTTCTTC.

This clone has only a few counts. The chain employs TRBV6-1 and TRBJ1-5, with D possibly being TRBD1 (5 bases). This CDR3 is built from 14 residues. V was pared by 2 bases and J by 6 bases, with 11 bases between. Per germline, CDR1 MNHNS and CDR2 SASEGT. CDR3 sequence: CASSEQGFSQPQHF. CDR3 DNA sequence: TGTGCCAGCAGTGAACAGGGATTTAGTCAGCCCCAGCATTTT.

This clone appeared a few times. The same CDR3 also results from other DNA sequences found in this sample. The chain's CDR3 is CASSQGLAGPYEQYF. The CDR3 DNA sequence: TGCGCCAGCAGCCAAGGGCTAGCGGGACCCTACGAGCAGTACTTC. The gene calls are TRBV4-1 and TRBJ2-7, with TRBD2 matching over 9 bases. V lost 1 base and J lost 2; bases outside the gene matches: 3. Germline lookup yields CDR1 MGHRA and CDR2 YSYEKL. This CDR3 spans 15 amino acids.

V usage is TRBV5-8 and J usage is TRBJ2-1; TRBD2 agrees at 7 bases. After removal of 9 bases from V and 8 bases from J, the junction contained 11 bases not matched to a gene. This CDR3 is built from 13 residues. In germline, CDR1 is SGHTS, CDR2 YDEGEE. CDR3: CATAPGGSDEQFF. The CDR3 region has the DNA TGTGCCACGGCGCCTGGCGGGAGTGATGAGCAGTTCTTC.

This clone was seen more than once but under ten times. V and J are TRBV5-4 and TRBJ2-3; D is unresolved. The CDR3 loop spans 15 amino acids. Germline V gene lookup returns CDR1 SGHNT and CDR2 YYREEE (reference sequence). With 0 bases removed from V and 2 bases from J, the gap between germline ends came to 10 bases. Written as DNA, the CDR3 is TGTGCCAGCAGCTTGGACGAGGCAAACACAGATACGCAGTATTTT. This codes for CASSLDEANTDTQYF.

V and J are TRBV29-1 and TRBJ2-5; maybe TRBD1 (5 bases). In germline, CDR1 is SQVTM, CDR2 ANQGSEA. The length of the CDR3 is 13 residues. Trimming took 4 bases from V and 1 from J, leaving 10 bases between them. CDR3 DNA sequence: TGCAGCGTTGCTAGTGGGGCCCAAGAGACCCAGTACTTC. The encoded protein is CSVASGAQETQYF. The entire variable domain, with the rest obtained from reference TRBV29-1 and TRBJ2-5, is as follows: SAVISQKPSRDICQRGTSLTIQCQVDSQVTMMFWYRQQPGQSLTLIATANQGSEATYESGFVIDKFPISRPNLTFSTLTVSNMSPEDSSIYLCSVASGAQETQYFGPGTRLLVL.

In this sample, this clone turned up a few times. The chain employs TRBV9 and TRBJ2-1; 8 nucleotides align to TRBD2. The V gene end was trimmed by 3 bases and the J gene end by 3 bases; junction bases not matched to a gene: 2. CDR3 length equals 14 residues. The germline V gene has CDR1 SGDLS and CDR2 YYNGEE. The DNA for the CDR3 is TGTGCCAGCAGCGAACTAGCGGTCTACAATGAGCAGTTCTTC. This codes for CASSELAVYNEQFF.

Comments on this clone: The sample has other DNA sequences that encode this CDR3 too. The CDR3 reads CASSYSGGGGYTF. The CDR3 DNA sequence: TGTGCCAGCAGTTACTCTGGGGGGGGTGGCTACACCTTC. The chain recombines TRBV6-5 with TRBJ1-2; tentatively, D is TRBD1 (5 bases). The germline V and J ends were trimmed by 0 bases and 7 bases, with 9 bases remaining between them. Germline CDR1 MNHEY, CDR2 SVGAGI. The CDR3 is 13 amino acids.

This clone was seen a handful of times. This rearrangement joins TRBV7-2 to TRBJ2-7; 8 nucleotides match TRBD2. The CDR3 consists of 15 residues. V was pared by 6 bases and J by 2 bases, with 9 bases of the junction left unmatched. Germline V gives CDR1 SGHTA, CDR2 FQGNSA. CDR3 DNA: TGTGCCAGCAGTACAAGCGGGAGTGCCCCCTACGAGCAGTACTTC. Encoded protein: CASSTSGSAPYEQYF. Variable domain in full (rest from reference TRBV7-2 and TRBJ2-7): GAGVSQSPSNKVTEKGKDVELRCDPISGHTALYWYRQSLGQGLEFLIYFQGNSAPDKSGLPSDRFSAERTGGSVSTLTIQRTQQEDSAVYLCASSTSGSAPYEQYFGPGTRLTVT.

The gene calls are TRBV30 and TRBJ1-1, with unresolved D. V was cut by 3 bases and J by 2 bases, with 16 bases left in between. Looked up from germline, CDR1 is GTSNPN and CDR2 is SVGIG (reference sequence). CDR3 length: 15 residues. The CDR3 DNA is TGTGCCTGGAGCAAAGCCCTAGGAGTAAACACTGAAGCTTTCTTT. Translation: CAWSKALGVNTEAFF.

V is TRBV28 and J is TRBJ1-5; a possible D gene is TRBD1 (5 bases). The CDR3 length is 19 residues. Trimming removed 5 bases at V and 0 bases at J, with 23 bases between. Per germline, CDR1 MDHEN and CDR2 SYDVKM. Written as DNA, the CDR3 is TGTGCCAGCAGTACAGACAGTTCAAAAAATCGATATAGCAATCAGCCCCAGCATTTT. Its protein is CASSTDSSKNRYSNQPQHF. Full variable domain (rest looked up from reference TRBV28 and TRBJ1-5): DVKVTQSSRYLVKRTGEKVFLECVQDMDHENMFWYRQDPGLGLRLIYFSYDVKMKEKGDIPEGYSVSREKKERFSLILESASTNQTSMYLCASSTDSSKNRYSNQPQHFGDGTRLSIL.